Shown below are 19 T cell receptor beta chains from a single sample sequenced in a study of monozygotic twins with inflammatory bowel disease. TCRdb reanalyzed the 5' RACE reads, giving one entry per CDR3 protein sequence and no DNA. This sample contains around 99,000 distinct CDR3 sequences. Input material: blood. Every receptor here comes from a human donor with ulcerative colitis or Crohn's disease, or a healthy co-twin of an affected twin (not recorded which).

The rearrangement uses TRBV28 and TRBJ2-3. This CDR3 comprises 15 residues. CDR1 is MDHEN and CDR2 is SYDVKM in the germline V gene. CDR3 residues: CASSSLGIGADTQYF. The full variable domain, with the rest looked up from reference TRBV28 and TRBJ2-3, is DVKVTQSSRYLVKRTGEKVFLECVQDMDHENMFWYRQDPGLGLRLIYFSYDVKMKEKGDIPEGYSVSREKKERFSLILESASTNQTSMYLCASSSLGIGADTQYFGPGTRLTVL.

J is TRBJ2-7 and V is TRBV4-3; the TRBD2 assignment by TCRdb is unverifiable without DNA. The CDR3 contains 17 residues. Germline V gene lookup returns CDR1 LGHNA and CDR2 YSLEER. This CDR3 is CASSQDVPAGPSYEQYF.

The chain recombines TRBV4-2 with TRBJ2-7; TCRdb's D call of TRBD1 is untestable without DNA. Per germline, CDR1 LGHNA and CDR2 YNFKEQ. The CDR3 loop spans 16 amino acids. The CDR3 sequence: CASSQDQGGISYEQYF.

The V gene is TRBV3-1, the J gene TRBJ1-4; TCRdb indicates TRBD1, and absent DNA this call remains unverified. Germline CDR1 is LGHDT and CDR2 is YNNKEL (reference sequence). The CDR3 is 17 amino acids. The CDR3 sequence: CASSQDLEQGRNEKLFF.

V gene TRBV12-3 or TRBV12-4 combines with J gene TRBJ2-1; TCRdb gives TRBD1 as the D gene, but with no DNA this cannot be confirmed. The length of the CDR3 is 16 residues. The CDR3 reads CASSPGEAGLYNEQFF.

The CDR3 region is CDSSLSSGGTGELFF. The V gene is TRBV7-2, the J gene TRBJ2-2; as DNA is missing, the TRBD2 call by TCRdb cannot be tested. The CDR3 runs 15 residues. CDR1 is SGHTA, CDR2 FQGNSA, per germline.

V usage is TRBV5-1 and J usage is TRBJ2-7. This CDR3 has 14 amino acids. The germline V gene has CDR1 SGHRS and CDR2 YFSETQ. The CDR3 protein is CASSLHDGAYEQYF. The complete variable domain, with remaining parts taken from reference TRBV5-1 and TRBJ2-7, reads KAGVTQTPRYLIKTRGQQVTLSCSPISGHRSVSWYQQTPGQGLQFLFEYFSETQRNKGNFPGRFSGRQFSNSRSEMNVSTLELGDSALYLCASSLHDGAYEQYFGPGTRLTVT.

This CDR3 is CASSLGFAYNEQFF. The chain links TRBV13 to TRBJ2-1. This CDR3 is 14 amino acids long. CDR1 and CDR2 from the germline V gene are PRHDT and FYEKMQ (reference sequence).

V is TRBV7-6 and J is TRBJ2-1; absent DNA, TCRdb's TRBD2 call cannot be checked. The CDR3 spans 15 residues. The germline V gene encodes CDR1 SGHVS and CDR2 FNYEAQ. This CDR3 reads CASSLGLADTREQFF.

The rearrangement joins TRBV9 to TRBJ2-1; checking the TCRdb D call of TRBD1 is not possible without DNA. The V gene's germline CDR1 is SGDLS and CDR2 YYNGEE. The CDR3 runs to 15 residues. The CDR3 region is CASSGGGVTYNEQFF.

The chain carries TRBV5-5 and TRBJ1-3; without DNA, the TCRdb call of TRBD1 cannot be checked. The CDR3 extends over 14 amino acids. CDR1 is SGHKS and CDR2 is YYEKEE in the germline V gene (reference sequence). CDR3: CASSATGEGNTIYF.

V is TRBV4-3 and J is TRBJ2-5; TCRdb returns TRBD2, unconfirmable since there is no DNA. Germline assignment: CDR1 LGHNA and CDR2 YSLEER. This CDR3 is built from 14 residues. The CDR3 sequence: CASSQGSPAETQYF.

This sequence joins TRBV7-3 and TRBJ2-3; TCRdb outputs TRBD2, but without DNA this stays unchecked. Germline V gene data show CDR1 as SGHTA and CDR2 as FQGTGA. The CDR3 extends over 18 amino acids. CDR3 sequence reads: CASSLTGPQRGGPDTQYF.

The chain employs TRBV24-1 and TRBJ2-5; TCRdb gives TRBD2 as the D gene, but with no DNA this cannot be confirmed. Germline V lookup: CDR1 KGHDR, CDR2 SFDVKD. The CDR3 covers 15 residues. The CDR3 sequence: CATSDAGLAGETQYF.

The genes are TRBV7-2 and TRBJ2-7; the TRBD1 assignment by TCRdb is unverifiable without DNA. The CDR3 is 16 amino acids. The V gene's germline CDR1 is SGHTA and CDR2 FQGNSA. The CDR3 protein is CASSLVGSGEGYEQYF. The full variable domain, with the rest looked up from reference TRBV7-2 and TRBJ2-7, is GAGVSQSPSNKVTEKGKDVELRCDPISGHTALYWYRQSLGQGLEFLIYFQGNSAPDKSGLPSDRFSAERTGGSVSTLTIQRTQQEDSAVYLCASSLVGSGEGYEQYFGPGTRLTVT.

V gene TRBV6-5 combines with J gene TRBJ2-2; the D gene TCRdb calls, TRBD1, cannot be checked with no DNA. Germline CDR1 is MNHEY and CDR2 is SVGAGI. This CDR3 contains 15 residues. CDR3 protein: CASSYSQGYTGELFF.

The chain is built from TRBV29-1 and TRBJ2-3; TCRdb indicates TRBD1, and absent DNA this call remains unverified. CDR1 is SQVTM and CDR2 is ANQGSEA in the germline V gene. The CDR3 loop spans 14 amino acids. The CDR3 is CSVEDWGGEDTQYF.

This chain's CDR3 is CASKTFSGGFSSYNSPLHF. The V gene is TRBV28, the J gene TRBJ1-6. The CDR3 totals 19 residues. The germline V gene has CDR1 MDHEN and CDR2 SYDVKM.

This chain joins TRBV7-2 and TRBJ2-1; TCRdb gives TRBD2 as the D gene, but with no DNA this cannot be confirmed. This CDR3 is built from 12 residues. Germline V gene lookup returns CDR1 SGHTA and CDR2 FQGNSA. The CDR3 loop is CASSLRLAGQFF. Based on the CDR3 plus reference TRBV7-2 and TRBJ2-1, the full variable domain is GAGVSQSPSNKVTEKGKDVELRCDPISGHTALYWYRQSLGQGLEFLIYFQGNSAPDKSGLPSDRFSAERTGGSVSTLTIQRTQQEDSAVYLCASSLRLAGQFFGPGTRLTVL.